A single sample gave rise to the 30 T cell receptor beta chains below, sequenced in a study of T-cell memory formation after mild COVID-19. MiXCR, run by TCRdb on the 5' RACE reads, gives a single entry per CDR3 protein. The sample carries a few hundred thousand distinct CDR3 sequences, approximately 21% recorded once. Sequenced material: PBMCs or a T cell subset sorted from them (not recorded which). These receptors were obtained from an adult woman who had mild COVID-19 (a few samples of this study predate the infection). Cell type and time point are not known.

This chain connects TRBV20-1 to TRBJ1-2; TRBD1 is a possible D gene (6 bases). V was cut by 1 base and J by 4 bases, with 13 bases left in between. Germline V gives CDR1 DFQATT, CDR2 SNEGSKA (reference sequence). The CDR3 spans 14 residues. The CDR3 DNA sequence: TGCAGTGCTAGAGGGGGGCTGAGGCTCTATGGCTACACCTTC. Translating it yields CSARGGLRLYGYTF.

This clonotype was found a few times. No DNA is shown, since the ends of the CDR3 on it are uncertain; the CDR3 is the one TCRdb lists. V usage is TRBV6-2 or TRBV6-3 and J usage is TRBJ2-2; no DNA check was done on the table's D call, TRBD1. The germline V gene has CDR1 MNHEY and CDR2 SVGEGT. The CDR3 is made up of 17 amino acids, end residues included. The CDR3 reads CASSYQTPGRRAGELFF.

The chain has TRBV20-1 and TRBJ2-7, with 9 nucleotides matching TRBD1. In germline, CDR1 is DFQATT, CDR2 SNEGSKA (reference sequence). This CDR3 region has 15 residues. V shed 8 bases, J shed 7 bases, and the junction held 18 bases outside the gene matches. This CDR3 is CSTWGRGQGSEEQYF. The CDR3 region has the DNA TGCAGTACCTGGGGAAGGGGACAGGGCTCGGAAGAGCAGTACTTC.

This clonotype came up a few times. CDR3 sequence: CASSFSRRTSGRWYEQYF. The DNA for the CDR3 is TGTGCCAGCAGTTTTAGCCGAAGGACTAGCGGGAGATGGTACGAGCAGTACTTC. The chain has TRBV27 and TRBJ2-7; 13 bases are a match to TRBD2. Trimming took 3 bases from V and 4 from J; bases not matched to a gene: 12. The CDR3 consists of 18 residues. The germline V gene encodes CDR1 MNHEY and CDR2 SMNVEV (reference sequence).

The genes are TRBV18 and TRBJ1-2; no definite D call. The CDR3 is 15 amino acids. CDR1 is KGHSH, CDR2 LQKENI, per germline. V was cut by 0 bases and J by 5 bases, with 13 bases left in between. CDR3 DNA sequence: TGTGCCAGCTCACCACCGGGCCTCCCATCTTATGGCTACACCTTC. It is translated as CASSPPGLPSYGYTF.

The chain couples TRBV5-1 to TRBJ2-7; 8 nucleotides line up with TRBD1. The CDR3 consists of 13 residues. Germline CDR1 SGHRS, CDR2 YFSETQ. V lost 4 bases to trimming and J lost 6 bases; unmatched junction nucleotides: 6. In DNA form, the CDR3 reads TGCGCCAGCAGCCACGGACAGGGCGGCGAGCAGTACTTC. Amino acids: CASSHGQGGEQYF.

This chain links TRBV12-5 with TRBJ1-1; D is uncertain. Germline CDR1 LGHNT, CDR2 FRNRAP. The CDR3 totals 18 residues. V was trimmed by 5 bases and J by 0 bases, leaving 22 bases between them. As DNA, the CDR3 is TGTGCTAGTGGTGCTGGTACCCGGTGGCCGTCCATGAACACTGAAGCTTTCTTT. Translating gives CASGAGTRWPSMNTEAFF.

The V and J genes are TRBV25-1 and TRBJ1-1, with no clear D. The CDR3 loop spans 15 amino acids. CDR1 is MGHDK and CDR2 is SYGVNS in the germline V gene. V dropped 1 base and J dropped 6 bases, with 15 bases sitting between them. CDR3 in DNA: TGTGCCAGCAGTGAATTACGGGGTCGCGAGGCTGAAGCTTTCTTT. Its translation is CASSELRGREAEAFF.

The chain combines TRBV29-1 with TRBJ1-1; 7 nucleotides line up with TRBD1. With 5 bases clipped from V and 4 bases from J, the junction kept 4 bases outside the gene matches. Germline assignment: CDR1 SQVTM and CDR2 ANQGSEA. The length of the CDR3 is 12 residues. The CDR3, as DNA: TGCAGCGTTCAGGGGGACTTCACTGAAGCTTTCTTT. It specifies CSVQGDFTEAFF.

This chain joins TRBV11-1 and TRBJ1-1; D ambiguous. CDR1 SGHAT and CDR2 FQDESV come from the germline V gene (reference sequence). The CDR3 length is 15 residues. The V end lost 2 bases, the J end lost 3 bases, and 13 bases lay between the germline ends. CDR3 sequence: CASSLSPVWDTEAFF. The DNA for the CDR3 is TGTGCCAGCAGCTTAAGTCCGGTTTGGGACACTGAAGCTTTCTTT.

This clonotype occurred many times. This chain connects TRBV5-6 to TRBJ1-1, with D tentatively TRBD1 (5 bases). The CDR3 has 16 residues. V shed 0 bases and J shed 6 bases, with 18 bases lying between them. Per the germline V gene, CDR1 is SGHDT and CDR2 is YYEEEE. The CDR3 region has the DNA TGTGCCAGCAGCTTGGAAGGGTACGGGACGCCGGCTGAAGCTTTCTTT. Protein sequence: CASSLEGYGTPAEAFF.

This clonotype has at least ten counts. The chain combines TRBV5-1 with TRBJ2-3, with 9 bases lining up with TRBD2. J gave up 2 bases and V 4 bases, and 8 bases lay outside the gene matches. There are 16 residues in the CDR3. Germline V gene data show CDR1 as SGHRS and CDR2 as YFSETQ. Written as DNA, the CDR3 is TGCGCCAGCAGCCAACCCGGGACTAGCAACACAGATACGCAGTATTTT. This gives the protein CASSQPGTSNTDTQYF.

This clonotype was recorded a few times. The chain employs TRBV7-2 and TRBJ2-7; no firm D call. The CDR3 runs to 14 residues. CDR1 is SGHTA, CDR2 FQGNSA, per germline. V was pared by 5 bases and J by 2 bases, with 13 bases between. CDR3 residues: CASSPEATAYEQYF. The CDR3 DNA follows: TGTGCCAGCAGCCCCGAGGCGACCGCCTACGAGCAGTACTTC. Full variable domain (missing parts from reference TRBV7-2 and TRBJ2-7): GAGVSQSPSNKVTEKGKDVELRCDPISGHTALYWYRQSLGQGLEFLIYFQGNSAPDKSGLPSDRFSAERTGGSVSTLTIQRTQQEDSAVYLCASSPEATAYEQYFGPGTRLTVT.

This clonotype was observed a few times. The chain combines TRBV15 with TRBJ2-5; D is undetermined. Germline CDR1 reads LNHNV; CDR2 reads YYDKDF (reference sequence). V dropped 1 base and J dropped 0 bases, with 12 bases sitting between them. CDR3 length: 16 residues. CDR3 nucleotide sequence: TGTGCCACCAGCAGAGCCAGAACGGGTGACCAAGAGACCCAGTACTTC. Amino acid sequence: CATSRARTGDQETQYF.

CDR3 DNA: TGTGCCAGCAGCATAGGGGGGTCGAGGAATGAGCAGTTCTTC. Translation: CASSIGGSRNEQFF. The chain uses TRBV7-3 and TRBJ2-1, with D perhaps matching TRBD1 or TRBD2 (6 bases each). With 5 bases removed from V and 7 bases from J, the gap between germline ends came to 15 bases. Germline V gene sequence: CDR1 SGHTA, CDR2 FQGTGA. The length of the CDR3 is 14 residues.

This clonotype has only a few counts. The chain couples TRBV24-1 to TRBJ2-5, with 7 bases that match TRBD1. Losses at the gene ends were 4 bases for V and 5 bases for J; bases not matched to a gene: 6. Germline values: CDR1 KGHDR, CDR2 SFDVKD. The CDR3 runs to 14 residues. This chain's CDR3 is CATSDRQGWETQYF. The CDR3 DNA reads TGTGCCACCAGTGACCGACAGGGTTGGGAGACCCAGTACTTC.

V usage is TRBV20-1 and J usage is TRBJ1-1; D not resolved. The length of the CDR3 is 12 residues. CDR1 and CDR2 from the germline V gene are DFQATT and SNEGSKA (reference sequence). CDR3 bases: TGCAGGGATGCTGAGGAGGGAGATGAAGCTTTCTTT. It translates to CRDAEEGDEAFF.

This clonotype was found a few times. CDR3 nucleotides: TGCGCCAGCAGCCAGGGACAGGTTTCTAACTATGGCTACACCTTC. Translation: CASSQGQVSNYGYTF. The chain joins TRBV5-1 to TRBJ1-2; 8 positions match TRBD1. The CDR3 loop spans 15 amino acids. V shed 4 bases, J shed 0 bases, and the junction held 5 bases outside the gene matches. Germline V CDR1 and CDR2: SGHRS, YFSETQ.

The CDR3: CASSYSRTGLMDEQYF. The CDR3 coding sequence is TGTGCCAGCAGTTACTCCCGGACAGGCCTTATGGACGAGCAGTACTTC. This sequence joins TRBV6-5 and TRBJ2-7; 7 bases line up with TRBD1. The CDR3 is 16 amino acids. After removal of 0 bases from V and 5 bases from J, the junction contained 10 bases not matched to a gene. The V gene's germline CDR1 is MNHEY and CDR2 SVGAGI.

The chain recombines TRBV5-5 with TRBJ1-2, with no clear D. V shed 0 bases and J shed 0 bases, with 9 bases lying between them. This CDR3 has 15 residues. Germline V gene data show CDR1 as SGHKS and CDR2 as YYEKEE (reference sequence). CDR3 residues: CASSLANAPNYGYTF. The DNA for the CDR3 is TGTGCCAGCAGCTTGGCCAATGCCCCTAACTATGGCTACACCTTC.

The CDR3 loop reads CASSQALDRARQGEQYF. The CDR3 region has the DNA TGCGCCAGCAGCCAAGCGCTCGACAGGGCGCGTCAAGGCGAGCAGTACTTC. The chain links TRBV4-1 to TRBJ2-7, with 7 bases identical to TRBD1. CDR1 and CDR2 from the germline V gene are MGHRA and YSYEKL. Trimming took 1 base from V and 6 from J; bases not matched to a gene: 15. CDR3 size: 17 residues.

This clonotype has a handful of counts. V usage is TRBV20-1 and J usage is TRBJ1-1; a weak D match, TRBD1 (5 bases). This CDR3 spans 14 amino acids. Trimming took off 3 bases at V and 0 bases at J, with 11 bases between the two ends. The germline V gene encodes CDR1 DFQATT and CDR2 SNEGSKA (reference sequence). The CDR3 DNA follows: TGCAGTGCTAGCAGGGTCTCGGTGAACACTGAAGCTTTCTTT. It yields the protein CSASRVSVNTEAFF.

The rearrangement links TRBV5-1 to TRBJ2-3; 8 bases are a match to TRBD2. The CDR3 runs 15 residues. The trim removed 1 base at V and 4 bases at J, leaving 5 bases unmatched. Germline CDR1 reads SGHRS; CDR2 reads YFSETQ. In DNA, the CDR3 is TGCGCCAGCAGCTTGTTATCGGGAGGGGCAGATACGCAGTATTTT. This codes for CASSLLSGGADTQYF.

The chain has TRBV13 and TRBJ2-1; no reliable D call. The germline V gene has CDR1 PRHDT and CDR2 FYEKMQ (reference sequence). The CDR3 has 13 amino acids. Trimming pared 6 bases from V and 7 bases from J, leaving 13 bases between. The CDR3 DNA follows: TGTGCCAGCAGGGTGGCCCCTTGGAATGAGCAGTTCTTC. It yields the protein CASRVAPWNEQFF.

The table lists this clonotype with a few counts. The CDR3: CASSQHRGQNEKLFF. Written as DNA, the CDR3 is TGCGCCAGCAGCCAGCACAGGGGGCAGAATGAAAAACTGTTTTTT. The V gene is TRBV4-3, the J gene TRBJ1-4; TRBD1 agrees at 9 bases. CDR1 and CDR2 (germline): LGHNA, YSLEER. The J segment lost 5 bases and the V segment lost 3 bases, leaving 4 bases of the junction unmatched. The CDR3 covers 15 residues.

This clonotype showed up many times. V and J are TRBV29-1 and TRBJ2-7; D remains ambiguous. This CDR3 has 15 residues. Germline-derived CDR1 and CDR2 are SQVTM and ANQGSEA. V lost 4 bases and J 2 bases, leaving 18 bases between the germline ends. The CDR3 region is CSVGSLGQRAYEQYF. The CDR3, as DNA: TGCAGCGTTGGGAGCCTGGGCCAGAGAGCCTACGAGCAGTACTTC.

CDR3 in amino acids: CVGKGFNQPQHF. In DNA form, the CDR3 reads TGTGTTGGGAAAGGTTTCAATCAGCCCCAGCATTTT. The V gene is TRBV14, the J gene TRBJ1-5, with D unclear. This CDR3 contains 12 residues. Looked up from germline, CDR1 is SGHDN and CDR2 is FVKESK.

The chain recombines TRBV5-4 with TRBJ1-1; no definite D call. CDR3 length equals 16 residues. Germline lookup yields CDR1 SGHNT and CDR2 YYREEE (reference sequence). The V gene lost 1 base and the J gene lost 4 bases, with 17 bases spanning the gap. The CDR3 coding sequence is TGTGCCAGCAGCTTGCTCCCTTCTATCTTCGGCACTGAAGCTTTCTTT. Residues: CASSLLPSIFGTEAFF.

The genes are TRBV15 and TRBJ2-5, with TRBD2 identical over 8 bases. V trimming: 3 bases; J trimming: 5 bases; junction bases outside the gene matches: 2. The CDR3 sequence is 13 residues long. Per the germline V gene, CDR1 is LNHNV and CDR2 is YYDKDF (reference sequence). The CDR3 loop reads CATSRGGGETQYF. The CDR3 coding sequence is TGTGCCACCAGCAGGGGCGGGGGGGAGACCCAGTACTTC.

This clonotype was counted between two and nine times. V gene TRBV27 combines with J gene TRBJ2-7, with 8 nucleotides matching TRBD1. Germline CDR1 and CDR2: MNHEY and SMNVEV (reference sequence). The CDR3 covers 12 residues. V lost 7 bases, J lost 3 bases, and 2 bases stayed unmatched. CDR3 coding DNA: TGTGCCAGCACCGGACAGGGCTACGAGCAGTACTTC. It translates to CASTGQGYEQYF.